These 11 T cell receptor beta chains originate from one sample sequenced in a study of preoperative IRX-2 immunotherapy in early breast cancer. Treatment in this sample: preoperative locoregional IRX-2 cytokine immunotherapy. TCRdb keeps only in-frame clones here, not all; method: immunoSEQ multiplex PCR. The profile covers roughly 25,000 clones, with more than 65% appearing a single time and 2% to 2.5% taken by the ten largest. The specimen comprised lymph node tissue, sampled before IRX-2 immunotherapy. The receptor source for this set is a human donor with breast cancer.

V and J are TRBV7-8 and TRBJ1-2, with D tentatively TRBD1 (5 bases). This CDR3 region has 14 residues. Trimming took off 6 bases at V and 5 bases at J, with 16 bases between the two ends. Germline lookup yields CDR1 SGHVS and CDR2 FQNEAQ. The CDR3 nucleotides read TGTGCCAGCAGAGCTTTCGGGGGGGTTTATGGCTACACCTTC. Translating it yields CASRAFGGVYGYTF.

CDR3 protein: CASSSDLLASTSTDTQYF. CDR3 DNA: TGTGCCAGCAGTTCGGACCTTCTAGCGTCCACTAGCACAGATACGCAGTATTTT. This chain joins TRBV28 and TRBJ2-3; tentative D call: TRBD2 (6 bases). With 4 bases removed from V and 0 bases from J, the gap between germline ends came to 20 bases. There are 18 residues in the CDR3. The germline CDR1 and CDR2 sequences are MDHEN and SYDVKM.

This chain connects TRBV29-1 to TRBJ2-6, with 8 nucleotides matching TRBD1. The V gene's germline CDR1 is SQVTM and CDR2 ANQGSEA. The CDR3 runs 15 residues. The junction had 6 bases not matched to a gene; V was cut back by 4 bases and J by 4 bases. The CDR3 protein is CSVADRAIGANVLTF. CDR3 nucleotide sequence: TGCAGCGTTGCGGACAGGGCTATAGGGGCCAACGTCCTGACTTTC.

This chain joins TRBV5-1 and TRBJ1-4; D remains unclear. V lost 0 bases and J lost 11, with 14 bases in between. The germline V gene encodes CDR1 SGHRS and CDR2 YFSETQ. This CDR3 has 14 residues. The CDR3 is CASSLGQEPGKLFF. The CDR3 DNA reads as TGCGCCAGCAGCTTGGGCCAGGAACCGGGGAAACTGTTTTTT.

V gene TRBV6-8 combines with J gene TRBJ2-5; no clear D. V lost 0 bases, J lost 2 bases, and 13 bases lay in between. CDR1 and CDR2 (germline): MNHGY, SAAAGT. This CDR3 spans 16 amino acids. The CDR3 DNA follows: TGTGCCAGCAGTTACTCTTCCAGAGCCTCTCAAGAGACCCAGTACTTC. Protein sequence: CASSYSSRASQETQYF.

The chain employs TRBV19 and TRBJ2-7; D is unclear. V was trimmed by 4 bases and J by 5 bases, leaving 15 bases between them. Germline assignment: CDR1 LNHDA and CDR2 SQIVND (reference sequence). The CDR3 runs 14 residues. Here the CDR3 DNA reads TGTGCCAGTAGTAACATCGGAGTTAATAACGAGCAGTACTTC. Its translation is CASSNIGVNNEQYF.

The CDR3 is CAIRATLGEQYF. DNA of the CDR3: TGTGCCATTAGGGCCACCCTGGGGGAGCAGTACTTC. The chain combines TRBV19 with TRBJ2-7; D gene ambiguous. Germline values: CDR1 LNHDA, CDR2 SQIVND (reference sequence). The length of the CDR3 is 12 residues. V lost 10 bases, J lost 7 bases, and 17 bases lay in between.

The V and J genes are TRBV6-8 and TRBJ2-7, with D perhaps matching TRBD1 (6 bases). This CDR3 is 16 amino acids long. V lost 6 bases and J lost 0, with 18 bases in between. Germline lookup yields CDR1 MNHGY and CDR2 SAAAGT. The CDR3 DNA is TGTGCCAGCAGGTTAGCCGTGACAGGCCTCTCCTACGAGCAGTACTTC. Amino acid sequence: CASRLAVTGLSYEQYF.

The chain employs TRBV28 and TRBJ1-2; a possible D gene is TRBD1 (6 bases). Germline V gives CDR1 MDHEN, CDR2 SYDVKM. The CDR3 has 15 amino acids. Trimming pared 6 bases from V and 4 bases from J, leaving 18 bases between. CDR3 coding DNA: TGTGCCAGCAGCCGGGGGGGGCCCGGAGGCTATGGCTACACCTTC. Translated, it gives CASSRGGPGGYGYTF.

This rearrangement joins TRBV7-7 to TRBJ1-3, with 7 bases lining up with TRBD1. Trimming took 5 bases from V and 4 from J; bases not matched to a gene: 8. Germline CDR1 SSHAT, CDR2 FNYEAQ (reference sequence). The CDR3 spans 15 residues. CDR3 region: CASSPTGTEGNTIYF. CDR3 in DNA: TGTGCCAGCAGCCCAACCGGGACAGAAGGAAACACCATATATTTT. The full variable domain, with the rest looked up from reference TRBV7-7 and TRBJ1-3, is GAGVSQSPRYKVTKRGQDVTLRCDPISSHATLYWYQQALGQGPEFLTYFNYEAQPDKSGLPSDRFSAERPEGSISTLTIQRTEQRDSAMYRCASSPTGTEGNTIYFGEGSWLTVV.

The rearrangement uses TRBV5-1 and TRBJ2-3; 7 nucleotides line up with TRBD1. The CDR3 contains 15 residues. From germline, CDR1 is SGHRS and CDR2 YFSETQ. The V and J ends lost 0 bases and 2 bases, in that order; junction bases with no gene match: 3. The CDR3 region has the DNA TGCGCCAGCAGCTTGGGGGACAGACTCACAGATACGCAGTATTTT. Translated: CASSLGDRLTDTQYF.